The entry below gives a single T cell receptor (beta chain) sequence along with its context. This entry is derived from a study of blood T cell repertoires in COVID-19. About the study: From T cells, B-cell-depleted T cells, or PBMCs came the material, which was cDNA or gDNA.

Per the study methods: Amplification of reference gene primers was used by the study to estimate nucleated cell counts. Only in-frame clones appear in the TCRdb table, and some are missing; sequencing was by immunoSEQ multiplex PCR. V and J calls and clone size come straight from that table; D and trimming were deduced from the DNA. The sample consists of tens of thousands of clones, around 67% of them appearing once. This CDR3 region has 15 residues. Losses at the gene ends were 0 bases for V and 8 bases for J; bases not matched to a gene: 5. The germline V gene has CDR1 SGHRS and CDR2 YFSETQ. A Seattle source enrolled patients during active infection and followed them longitudinally.

The TCR originated in a man aged 65 to 79 with COVID-19, enrolled during active disease. Sequencing input: peripheral blood. This chain joins TRBV5-1 and TRBJ2-1; 10 bases agree with TRBD2. The CDR3 DNA reads TGCGCCAGCAGCTTGGGAAGCGGGAGGGCGGATGAGCAGTTCTTC. This gives the protein CASSLGSGRADEQFF.